This T cell receptor (beta chain) was captured by sequencing in a study of healthy donors' naive CD4 and CD8 T cells (dated by TCRdb to between 2015 and 2016). A note on the overall study: The donors were selected to cover three age groups of six people each (20-25, 40-50 and 60-70 years), had a mean age of about 47, and were half female. For TCR alpha, a new primer set covering all functional IMGT alpha gene variants was designed, and the rest of the protocol matched the beta-chain workflow. The study sequenced rearranged TCR alpha and beta chains from naive CD4+ and CD8+ T cells to test how TCR variation relates to lineage commitment. Peripheral blood mononuclear cells were collected from 18 healthy, unrelated individuals. Donors were HLA-typed by sequencing at HLA-A, -B, -C, -DRB1, -DQB1 and -DPB1 using the SBTexcellerator protocol, an ABI3130xl analyzer and SBTengine software.

Cells with a CD4+CD8-CD45RO-CD45RA+ profile were isolated by FACS and defined as naive CD4+ T cells, and those with a CD8+CD4-CD45RA+CD27bright profile were defined as naive CD8+ T cells. The antibodies used for sorting targeted CD4 (RPA-T4), CD8 (SK1), CD27 (O323), CD45RA (HI100) and CD45RO (UCHL1). Taken from cysteine to phenylalanine, the CDR3 has 14 residues. The entry retains the CDR3 DNA only, 42 bases that are in frame from base 1. V sheds 1 base and J sheds 3 bases, leaving 7 bases between their ends. The germline V gene encodes CDR1 SGHVS and CDR2 FQNEAQ. Overall results and qualifications from the work: Bias between naive CD4+ and CD8+ cells was reportedly observed for most V and J gene segments, consistently across donors and independently of HLA genotype. Because the alpha and beta chains were sequenced in bulk, pairing them was not possible, and so effects of the combined chains went unevaluated. In both chains, CD4+ lineage was associated with a positively charged CDR3 and CD8+ lineage with a negatively charged CDR3. V genes, J genes and CDR3 charge together appeared to explain about 14% of CD4/CD8 propensity variance, in a largely additive manner. Possible repertoire bias from homeostatic proliferation of naive T cells was not directly addressed.

The listed sequencing device is 454 GS FLX Titanium. A previously published linear amplification protocol was used to build TCR libraries from approximately 450 ng of total RNA. Sequencing was carried out on the Roche/454 Genome Sequencer using Titanium chemistry. Per the original workflow: From about 5 of the healthy donors, a total of some 78,000 rearranged TCR alpha transcripts were sequenced. Duplicate transcripts were removed, and unique TCR clonotypes were defined by the CDR3 junction according to IMGT nomenclature. Logistic regression in R 2.13.0 modeled CD4 versus CD8 status as a function of V and J genes, with adjustment for donor effects and Bonferroni correction for multiple testing. In-frame beta chains were kept once TCRdb had trimmed the public reads at Q25 with fastp and called clones with MiXCR. Rows with one shared CDR3 protein collapse into an entry with the most common genes and DNA. The V and J calls and clone size come from TCRdb's table, not from the authors' own analysis. Here the sample has about 180,000 distinct CDR3 sequences; around three quarters occur a single time. The leading ten clones occupy 2% to 2.5% of the sample.

Concerning this clonotype itself: The clone's antigen remains unknown. The input lacks base qualities; no much larger clone sits a single base away.

This receptor was taken from a pool of human donors in good health; the sample pools cells from several healthy donors. Sequencing was carried out using naive CD4+ and CD8+ T cells sorted from blood, pooled from several donors. The cell subset or site label corresponds to: FACS-sorted naive CD4+ (CD45RO-CD45RA+) and naive CD8+ (CD45RA+CD27bright) T cells. The V and J genes are TRBV7-8 and TRBJ2-1, with the D gene uncertain. The sequence in DNA is TGTGCCAGCAGCTTAGGTCTATACTACAATGAGCAGTTCTTC. Translated, it reads CASSLGLYYNEQFF.